Presented here are 5 T cell receptor beta chains from one specimen sequenced in a study of T cells in Graves' hyperthyroidism and ophthalmopathy (dated 2019 in TCRdb). Library generation was performed with multiplex PCR. Sequencing relied on an Illumina HiSeq 2000. Amplification of TCR beta CDR3 regions was carried out from RNA transcripts. The TCR CDR3 was subjected to a first round of RT-PCR using the HTBI primer set and the Qiagen OneStep RT-PCR kit. TCRdb reprocessing: public reads trimmed at Q25 with fastp, clones called with MiXCR, in-frame beta chains kept. Duplicate CDR3 protein sequences are folded into a single record with the most common DNA and genes. The sample table contains 550,000 to 800,000 distinct CDR3 sequences; only one count was recorded for 17% of them. Of the sample, roughly 16% falls within the top ten clones. Sequencing used blood. The receptors were gathered from a man aged 50 or older with Graves' hyperthyroidism.

The chain carries TRBV28 and TRBJ1-1; tentatively, D is TRBD1 (6 bases). The V gene's germline CDR1 is MDHEN and CDR2 SYDVKM. CDR3 length equals 10 residues. Trimming removed 6 bases at V and 8 bases at J, with 7 bases between. The CDR3 reads CASSDREAFF. For the CDR3, the DNA is TGTGCCAGCAGCGACAGGGAAGCTTTCTTT.

With regard to this clonotype: A read error is possible here, since a much larger clone lies one base away. The rearrangement links TRBV28 to TRBJ1-4; D gene ambiguous. This CDR3 spans 15 amino acids. In germline, CDR1 is MDHEN, CDR2 SYDVKM. Written as DNA, the CDR3 is TGTGCCATCAGTGCGGCTTTCGCAACTAATGAAAAACTGTTTTTT. It specifies CAISAAFATNEKLFF.

This clonotype was seen just once. The genes are TRBV3-1 and TRBJ1-4; 8 bases line up with TRBD1. Germline CDR1 reads LGHDT; CDR2 reads YNNKEL (reference sequence). J gave up 5 bases and V 2 bases, and 4 bases lay outside the gene matches. The CDR3 consists of 15 residues. CDR3 in amino acids: CASSQIYRGNEKLFF. The CDR3 region has the DNA TGTGCCAGCAGCCAAATATACAGGGGGAATGAAAAACTGTTTTTT.

This clonotype was recorded a few times. The J gene is TRBJ2-2, the V gene TRBV12-3 or TRBV12-4, with D maybe TRBD1 (6 bases). This CDR3 comprises 13 residues. V lost 5 bases, J lost 10 bases, and 14 bases lay in between. Here the CDR3 reads CASSLQGPEELFF. The CDR3 nucleotides are TGTGCCAGCAGTCTACAGGGCCCCGAGGAGCTGTTTTTT.

This clonotype came up many times. This chain uses TRBV3-1 with TRBJ2-3; the match to TRBD2 covers 9 bases. The CDR3 has 14 residues. Germline-derived CDR1 and CDR2 are LGHDT and YNNKEL (reference sequence). V trimming: 7 bases; J trimming: 4 bases; junction bases outside the gene matches: 6. For the CDR3, the DNA is TGTGCCAGCAAGGTAGCGGGAGTACCAGATACGCAGTATTTT. It is translated as CASKVAGVPDTQYF.